What follows describes a single TCR beta chain. The specificity of this receptor is unknown. Base quality data are lacking; no much larger clone is found one base away. Whole blood was collected in K2EDTA tubes by collaborating institutions according to the institutions' own protocols. Collaborator samples were shipped for TCRbeta analysis as frozen whole blood, isolated PBMCs, or DNA extracted from either sample type. The sample originates from a study of blood T cell repertoires in COVID-19 (dated by TCRdb to between 2020 and 2021). Turning to the overall study: The collaborator samples originated in the United States, Italy and Spain and spanned the acute and convalescent phases of COVID-19. The material from the prospective study consisted of cDNA or gDNA derived from T cells, B-cell-depleted T cells, or PBMCs. Deeply sampled blood TCRbeta repertoires from subjects exposed to, actively infected with, or recovered from COVID-19 were included in the dataset. The repertoires were released in a freely available public database meant as a resource for research on the immune response to SARS-CoV-2. Samples were obtained from the ongoing ImmuneRACE study (first 160 participants) and from over 1,000 subjects provided by 6 global collaborators. Nearly every sample came with metadata listing a de-identified subject ID, COVID-19 status, age in years and sex. Where HLA class I and class II types were available, the types were taken from metadata supplied by the sample provider, not from assay-based typing. Overall study results and their limits: The quantity of clinical and demographic metadata differed by source and by participant and was supplied without curation.

TCRbeta CDR3 regions were amplified from genomic DNA using the immunoSEQ Assay, a bias-controlled multiplex PCR. In the paper's pipeline: Nucleated cell counts per sample were estimated from amplification of reference gene primers within the assay. To quantify the absolute abundance of each unique TCRbeta CDR3 rearrangement, sequence reads were collapsed and filtered. Productive Simpson clonality was computed per sample as the square root of Simpson's diversity index over productive rearrangements. TCRdb stores this immuneACCESS table with in-frame sequences only. Part of the clones is absent; in the studies checked, under half of the shortfall reflects unresolved V genes, and no reason is known for the rest. That table supplies the V and J calls and clone size; D and trimming were determined from the DNA. The sample records over 300,000 clones, around 85% of which are singletons. Of the sample, approximately 7.5% falls within the top ten clones.

Trimming takes 4 bases off V and 2 bases off J; junction bases not matched to a gene: 4. Taken from the germline V gene, the CDR1 and CDR2 loops are SGHTA and FQGNSA. Taken from cysteine to phenylalanine, the CDR3 has 16 residues. The only DNA kept is the CDR3, 48 bases in frame from the first base. The V gene is TRBV7-2 and the J gene is TRBJ2-3; 12 bases in between match TRBD2. Sequenced input: peripheral blood. The TCR was taken from a human donor in a cohort sampled during active COVID-19. The CDR3: CASSSGLAGLTDTQYF. The sequenced DNA: TGTGCCAGCAGCTCCGGACTAGCGGGGCTCACAGATACGCAGTATTTT.